Given below is one T cell receptor beta chain in context. Antigen specificity is unknown. Method: immunoSEQ multiplex PCR; TCRdb's copy keeps in-frame clones and lacks some. The sample lists around 150,000 clones, more than 80% occurring once. These data belong to a study of T cell responses to AZD1222 COVID-19 vaccine. V dropped 2 bases and J dropped 1 base, with 5 bases sitting between them. The CDR3 contains 14 residues. Germline CDR1 reads LNHDA; CDR2 reads SQIVND (reference sequence). Overall study results and limits: CD4 TCRs covered the whole spike, strongest at regions 160-218 and 743-854. The donor cohort was predominantly white British with a female majority, and clonal diversity may have been underestimated.

The source is an adult in good health. The V call is TRBV19, the J call TRBJ2-2; D remains unclear. Sample: peripheral blood, taken on day 0 of AZD1222 vaccination. As DNA, the CDR3 is TGTGCCAGTAGTATACCCAGGAACACCGGGGAGCTGTTTTTT. Translated: CASSIPRNTGELFF.